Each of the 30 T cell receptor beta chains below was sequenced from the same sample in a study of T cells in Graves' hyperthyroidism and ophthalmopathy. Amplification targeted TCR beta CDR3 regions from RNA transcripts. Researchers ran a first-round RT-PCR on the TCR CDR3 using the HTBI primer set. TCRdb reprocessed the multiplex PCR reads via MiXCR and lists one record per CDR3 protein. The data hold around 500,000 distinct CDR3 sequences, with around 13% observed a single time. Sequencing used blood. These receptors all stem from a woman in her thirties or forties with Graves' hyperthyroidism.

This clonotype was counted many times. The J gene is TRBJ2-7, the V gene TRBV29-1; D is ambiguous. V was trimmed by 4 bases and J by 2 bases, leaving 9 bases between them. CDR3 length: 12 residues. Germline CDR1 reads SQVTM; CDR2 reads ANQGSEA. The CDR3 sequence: CSVGGSTYEQYF. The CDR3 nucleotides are TGCAGCGTTGGTGGCAGCACCTACGAGCAGTACTTC.

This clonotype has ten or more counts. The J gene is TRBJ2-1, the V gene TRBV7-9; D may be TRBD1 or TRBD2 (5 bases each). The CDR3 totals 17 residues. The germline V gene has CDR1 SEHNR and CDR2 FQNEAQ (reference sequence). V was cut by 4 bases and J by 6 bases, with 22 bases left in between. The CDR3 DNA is TGTGCCAGCAGCTCCGGGTTGGCCGGGGCCGCGAGCAATGAGCAGTTCTTC. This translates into CASSSGLAGAASNEQFF.

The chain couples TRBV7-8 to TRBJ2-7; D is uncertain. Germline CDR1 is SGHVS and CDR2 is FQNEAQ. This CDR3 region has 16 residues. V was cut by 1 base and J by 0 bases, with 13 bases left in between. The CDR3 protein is CASSLEAYQSSYEQYF. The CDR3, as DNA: TGTGCCAGCAGCTTAGAGGCCTACCAGAGCTCCTACGAGCAGTACTTC. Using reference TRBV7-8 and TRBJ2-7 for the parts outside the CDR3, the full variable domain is GAGVSQSPRYKVAKRGQDVALRCDPISGHVSLFWYQQALGQGPEFLTYFQNEAQLDKSGLPSDRFFAERPEGSVSTLKIQRTQQEDSAVYLCASSLEAYQSSYEQYFGPGTRLTVT.

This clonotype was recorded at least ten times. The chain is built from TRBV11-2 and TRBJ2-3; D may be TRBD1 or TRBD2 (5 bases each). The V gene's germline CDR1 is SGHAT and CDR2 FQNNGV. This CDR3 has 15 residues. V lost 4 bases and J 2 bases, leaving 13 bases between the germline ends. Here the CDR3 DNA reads TGTGCCAGCAGCTCCCCTGGGACCACCACAGATACGCAGTATTTT. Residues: CASSSPGTTTDTQYF.

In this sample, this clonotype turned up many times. The CDR3 coding sequence is TGTGCCTGGACTAGGAGTGACGGGCAGTACTTC. Translating gives CAWTRSDGQYF. V and J are TRBV30 and TRBJ2-7; unclear D gene. Germline loops: CDR1 GTSNPN, CDR2 SVGIG (reference sequence). The CDR3 is made up of 11 amino acids. V lost 4 bases and J lost 9, with 13 bases in between.

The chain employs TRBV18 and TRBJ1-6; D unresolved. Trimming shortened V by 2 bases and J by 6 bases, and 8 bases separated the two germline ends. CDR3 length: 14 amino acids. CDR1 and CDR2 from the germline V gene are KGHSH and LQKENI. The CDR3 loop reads CASSPTRSNSPLHF. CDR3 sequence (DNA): TGTGCCAGCTCACCAACCAGGTCTAATTCACCCCTCCACTTT.

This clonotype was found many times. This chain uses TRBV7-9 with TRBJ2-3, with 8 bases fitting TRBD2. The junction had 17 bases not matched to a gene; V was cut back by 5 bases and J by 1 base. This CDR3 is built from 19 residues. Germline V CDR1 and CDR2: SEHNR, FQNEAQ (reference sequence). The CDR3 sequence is CASSTFASGSEFGTDTQYF. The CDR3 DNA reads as TGTGCCAGCAGCACGTTTGCCAGCGGGAGCGAGTTTGGCACAGATACGCAGTATTTT.

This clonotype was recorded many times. The CDR3 loop reads CSARPVDRIKGSEQYF. As DNA, the CDR3 is TGCAGTGCTAGGCCGGTCGACAGAATTAAGGGTTCCGAGCAGTACTTC. The J gene is TRBJ2-7, the V gene TRBV20-1; maybe TRBD1 (5 bases). V shed 3 bases and J shed 6 bases, with 24 bases lying between them. This CDR3 is built from 16 residues. The germline gives CDR1 DFQATT, CDR2 SNEGSKA (reference sequence).

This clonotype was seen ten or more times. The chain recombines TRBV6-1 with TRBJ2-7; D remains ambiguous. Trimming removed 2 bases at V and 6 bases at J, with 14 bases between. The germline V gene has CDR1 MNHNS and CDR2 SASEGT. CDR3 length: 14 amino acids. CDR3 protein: CASSEPPNGIEQYF. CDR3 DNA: TGTGCCAGCAGTGAACCACCCAATGGCATCGAGCAGTACTTC.

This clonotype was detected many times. DNA of the CDR3: TGTGCCAGCAAGGAGGGAAGCTCCTACAATGAGCAGTTCTTC. Translating it yields CASKEGSSYNEQFF. The chain employs TRBV12-3 or TRBV12-4 and TRBJ2-1; a possible D gene is TRBD2 (6 bases). This CDR3 contains 14 residues. V lost 7 bases and J lost 0, with 10 bases in between.

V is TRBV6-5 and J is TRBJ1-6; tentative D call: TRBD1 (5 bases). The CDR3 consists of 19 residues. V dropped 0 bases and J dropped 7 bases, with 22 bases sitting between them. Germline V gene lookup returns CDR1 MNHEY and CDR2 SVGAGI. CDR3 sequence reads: CASSYSNGHPGGLNSPLHF. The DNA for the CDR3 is TGTGCCAGCAGTTACTCGAATGGACACCCCGGCGGATTGAATTCACCCCTCCACTTT.

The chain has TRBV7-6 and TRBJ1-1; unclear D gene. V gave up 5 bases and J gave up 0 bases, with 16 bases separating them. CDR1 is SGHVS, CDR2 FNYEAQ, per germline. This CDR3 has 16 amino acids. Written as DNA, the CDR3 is TGTGCCAGCAGCCCCACTCAACCGGGGATGAACACTGAAGCTTTCTTT. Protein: CASSPTQPGMNTEAFF. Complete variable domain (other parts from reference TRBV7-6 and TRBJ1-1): GAGVSQSPRYKVTKRGQDVALRCDPISGHVSLYWYRQALGQGPEFLTYFNYEAQQDKSGLPNDRFSAERPEGSISTLTIQRTEQRDSAMYRCASSPTQPGMNTEAFFGQGTRLTVV.

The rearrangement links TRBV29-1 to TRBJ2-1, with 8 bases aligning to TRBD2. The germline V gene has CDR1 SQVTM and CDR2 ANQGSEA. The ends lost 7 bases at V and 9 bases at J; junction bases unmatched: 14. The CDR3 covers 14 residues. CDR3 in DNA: TGCAGCGGGTGGTTTTCGGGAGGGCCGGGTGAGCAGTTCTTC. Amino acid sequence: CSGWFSGGPGEQFF.

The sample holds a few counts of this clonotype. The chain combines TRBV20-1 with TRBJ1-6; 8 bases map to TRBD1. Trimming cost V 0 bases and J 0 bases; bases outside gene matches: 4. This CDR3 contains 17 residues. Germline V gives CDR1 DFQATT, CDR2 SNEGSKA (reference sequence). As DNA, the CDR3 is TGCAGTGCTAGAGATGGACAGGGACTCTCCTATAATTCACCCCTCCACTTT. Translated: CSARDGQGLSYNSPLHF.

CDR3 DNA: TGTGCCACCAGTGACAGGGGGCAAGGAAACACCATATATTTT. This codes for CATSDRGQGNTIYF. V is TRBV24-1 and J is TRBJ1-3, with 8 nucleotides matching TRBD1. Germline V lookup: CDR1 KGHDR, CDR2 SFDVKD. V was pared by 4 bases and J by 4 bases, with 2 bases of the junction left unmatched. CDR3 length: 14 amino acids.

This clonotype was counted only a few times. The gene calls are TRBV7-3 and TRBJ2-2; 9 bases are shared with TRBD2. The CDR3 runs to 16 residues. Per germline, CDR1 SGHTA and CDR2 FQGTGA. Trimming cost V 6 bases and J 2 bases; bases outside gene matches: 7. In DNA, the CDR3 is TGTGCCAGCAGTAGTGTAGCGGGAGTCAACACCGGGGAGCTGTTTTTT. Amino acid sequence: CASSSVAGVNTGELFF.

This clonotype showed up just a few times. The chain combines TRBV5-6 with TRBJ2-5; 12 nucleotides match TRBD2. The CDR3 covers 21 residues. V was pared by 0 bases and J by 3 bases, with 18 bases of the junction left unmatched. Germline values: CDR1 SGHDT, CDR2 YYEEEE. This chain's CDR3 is CASSLGLAGEASPTGKETQYF. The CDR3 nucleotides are TGTGCCAGCAGCTTGGGACTAGCGGGAGAAGCTTCCCCGACGGGGAAAGAGACCCAGTACTTC.

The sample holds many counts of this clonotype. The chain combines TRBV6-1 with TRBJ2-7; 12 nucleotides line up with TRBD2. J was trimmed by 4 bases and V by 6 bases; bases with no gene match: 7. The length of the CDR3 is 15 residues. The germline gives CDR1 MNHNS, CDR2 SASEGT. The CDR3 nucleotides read TGTGCCAGCAGAGGAGGGACTAGCGGGTTATACGAGCAGTACTTC. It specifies CASRGGTSGLYEQYF.

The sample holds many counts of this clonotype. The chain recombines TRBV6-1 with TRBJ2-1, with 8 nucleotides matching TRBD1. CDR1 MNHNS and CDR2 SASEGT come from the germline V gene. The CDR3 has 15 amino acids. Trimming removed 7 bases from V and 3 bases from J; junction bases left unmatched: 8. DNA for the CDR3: TGTGCCAGCATCTACCAGGGGGCTTTCTACAATGAGCAGTTCTTC. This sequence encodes CASIYQGAFYNEQFF.

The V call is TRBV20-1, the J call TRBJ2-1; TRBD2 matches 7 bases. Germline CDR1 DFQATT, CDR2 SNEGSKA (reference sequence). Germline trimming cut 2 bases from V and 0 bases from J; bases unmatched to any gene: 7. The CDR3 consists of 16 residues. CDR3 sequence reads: CSARPRTRGSYNEQFF. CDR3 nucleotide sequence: TGCAGTGCTAGACCCAGGACTAGAGGCTCCTACAATGAGCAGTTCTTC.

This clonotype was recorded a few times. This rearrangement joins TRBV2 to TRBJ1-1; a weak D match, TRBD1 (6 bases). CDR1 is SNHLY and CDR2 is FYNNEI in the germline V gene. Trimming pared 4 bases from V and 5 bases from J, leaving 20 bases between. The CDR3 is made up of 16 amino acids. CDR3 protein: CASSVPGTNEGTEAFF. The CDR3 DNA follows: TGTGCCAGCAGTGTTCCTGGGACAAACGAGGGGACTGAAGCTTTCTTT. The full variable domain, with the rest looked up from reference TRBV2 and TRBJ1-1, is EPEVTQTPSHQVTQMGQEVILRCVPISNHLYFYWYRQILGQKVEFLVSFYNNEISEKSEIFDDQFSVERPDGSNFTLKIRSTKLEDSAMYFCASSVPGTNEGTEAFFGQGTRLTVV.

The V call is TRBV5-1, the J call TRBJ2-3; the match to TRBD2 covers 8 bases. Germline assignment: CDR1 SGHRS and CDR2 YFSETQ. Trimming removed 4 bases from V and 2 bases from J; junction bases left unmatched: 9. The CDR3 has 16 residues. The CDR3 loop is CASSGEAGENTDTQYF. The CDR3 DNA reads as TGCGCCAGCAGCGGAGAAGCGGGAGAGAACACAGATACGCAGTATTTT. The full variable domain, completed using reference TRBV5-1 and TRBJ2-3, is KAGVTQTPRYLIKTRGQQVTLSCSPISGHRSVSWYQQTPGQGLQFLFEYFSETQRNKGNFPGRFSGRQFSNSRSEMNVSTLELGDSALYLCASSGEAGENTDTQYFGPGTRLTVL.

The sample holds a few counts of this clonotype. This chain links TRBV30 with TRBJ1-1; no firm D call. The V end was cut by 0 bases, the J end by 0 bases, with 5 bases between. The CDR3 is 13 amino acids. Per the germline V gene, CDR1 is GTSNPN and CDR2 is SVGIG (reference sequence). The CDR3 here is CAWSVKLNTEAFF. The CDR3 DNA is TGTGCCTGGAGTGTAAAACTGAACACTGAAGCTTTCTTT.

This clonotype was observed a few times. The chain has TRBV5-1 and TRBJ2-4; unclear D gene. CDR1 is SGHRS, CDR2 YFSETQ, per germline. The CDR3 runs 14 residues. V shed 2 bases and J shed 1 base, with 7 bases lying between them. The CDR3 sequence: CASSLDPAKNIQYF. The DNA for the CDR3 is TGCGCCAGCAGCTTAGATCCGGCCAAAAACATTCAGTACTTC.

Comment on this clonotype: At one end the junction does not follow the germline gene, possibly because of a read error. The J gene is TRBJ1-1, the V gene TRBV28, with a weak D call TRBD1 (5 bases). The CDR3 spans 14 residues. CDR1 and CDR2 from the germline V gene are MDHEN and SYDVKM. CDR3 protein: CASGLNGAYTEAFF. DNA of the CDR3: TGTGCCAGCGGTTTAAATGGGGCCTACACTGAAGCTTTCTTT.

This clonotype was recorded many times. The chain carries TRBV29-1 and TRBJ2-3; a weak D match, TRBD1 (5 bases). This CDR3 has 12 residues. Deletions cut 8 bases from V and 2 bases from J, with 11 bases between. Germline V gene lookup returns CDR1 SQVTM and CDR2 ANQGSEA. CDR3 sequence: CSIRVFTDTQYF. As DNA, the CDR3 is TGCAGCATCAGGGTTTTCACAGATACGCAGTATTTT.

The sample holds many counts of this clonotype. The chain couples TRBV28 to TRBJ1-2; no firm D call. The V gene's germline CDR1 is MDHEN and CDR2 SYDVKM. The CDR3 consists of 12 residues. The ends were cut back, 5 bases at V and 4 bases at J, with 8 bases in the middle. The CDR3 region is CASSGSIYGYTF. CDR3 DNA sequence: TGTGCCAGCAGTGGCTCTATCTATGGCTACACCTTC.

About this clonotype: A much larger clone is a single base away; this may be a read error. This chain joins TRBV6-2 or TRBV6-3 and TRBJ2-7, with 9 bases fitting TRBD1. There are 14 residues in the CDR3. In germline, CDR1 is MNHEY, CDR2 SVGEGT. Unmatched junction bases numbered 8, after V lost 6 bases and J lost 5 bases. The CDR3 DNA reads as TGTGCCAGCAGCCTCTGGACAGGGGCCAACGAGCAGTACTTC. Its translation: CASSLWTGANEQYF.

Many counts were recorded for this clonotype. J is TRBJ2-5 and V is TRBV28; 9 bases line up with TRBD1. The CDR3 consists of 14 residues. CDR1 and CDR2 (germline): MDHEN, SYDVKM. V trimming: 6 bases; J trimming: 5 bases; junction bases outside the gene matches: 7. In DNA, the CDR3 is TGTGCCAGCAGACCCTACAGGGGGCAGGAGACCCAGTACTTC. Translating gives CASRPYRGQETQYF.

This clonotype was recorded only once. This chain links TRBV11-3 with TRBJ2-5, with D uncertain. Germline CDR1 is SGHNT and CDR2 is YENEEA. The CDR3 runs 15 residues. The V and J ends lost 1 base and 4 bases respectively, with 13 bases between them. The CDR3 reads CASSLGFGTGETQYF. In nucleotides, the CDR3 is TGTGCCAGCAGCTTAGGGTTCGGTACCGGAGAGACCCAGTACTTC.